This TCR beta chain is from a study of type 1 regulatory T cells. Details on this clonotype: No antigen is known for it.

One entry per CDR3 protein, called by TCRdb with MiXCR from the reads. The sample has roughly 68,000 distinct CDR3 sequences, 63% seen once; the top ten hold 6% to 9%. The germline V gene has CDR1 MGHDK and CDR2 SYGVNS. Trimming removed 2 bases from V and 6 bases from J, with 14 bases in between. This CDR3 comprises 14 residues. This chain links TRBV25-1 with TRBJ2-7, with D tentatively TRBD1 (6 bases). The sequencing sample was made of cultured T cells, either the whole culture or a sorted T cell fraction (not recorded which). Described subset: Tr1-enriched cell product generated in vitro against host alloantigens. The TCR originated in a human donor in good health. CDR3 protein: CASSERLAGAEQYF. The CDR3 DNA reads as TGTGCCAGCAGTGAAAGGCTGGCAGGGGCCGAGCAGTACTTC.